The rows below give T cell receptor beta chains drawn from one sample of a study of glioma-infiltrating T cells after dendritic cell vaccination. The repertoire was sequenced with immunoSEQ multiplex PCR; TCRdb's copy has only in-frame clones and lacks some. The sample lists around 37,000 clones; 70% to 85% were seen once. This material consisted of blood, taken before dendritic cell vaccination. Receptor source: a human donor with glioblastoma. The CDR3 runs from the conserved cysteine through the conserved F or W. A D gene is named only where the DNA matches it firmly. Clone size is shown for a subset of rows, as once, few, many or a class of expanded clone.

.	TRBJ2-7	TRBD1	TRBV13	CASSGADRGGEQYF	TGTGCCAGCAGCGGAGCCGACAGGGGAGGCGAGCAGTACTTC
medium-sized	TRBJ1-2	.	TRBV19	CASSMVGAVYTF	TGTGCCAGTAGTATGGTAGGGGCGGTCTACACCTTC
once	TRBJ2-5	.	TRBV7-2	CASSLAEGGRGQETQYF	TGTGCCAGCAGCTTAGCAGAGGGAGGGAGGGGGCAAGAGACCCAGTACTTC
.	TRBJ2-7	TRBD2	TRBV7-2	CASRLAASYEQYF	TGTGCCAGCCGACTAGCGGCTTCCTACGAGCAGTACTTC
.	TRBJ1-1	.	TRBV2	CASSLGRNTEAFF	TGTGCCAGCAGCCTGGGCCGGAACACTGAAGCTTTCTTT
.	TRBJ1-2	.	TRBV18	CASSPSGDPHYGYTF	TGTGCCAGCTCACCCTCGGGGGACCCGCACTATGGCTACACCTTC
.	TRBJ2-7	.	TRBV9	CASSTGGSEQYF	TGTGCCAGCAGCACCGGAGGGTCCGAGCAGTACTTC
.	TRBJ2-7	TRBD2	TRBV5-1	CASSFALAGEQYF	TGCGCCAGCAGCTTCGCCCTAGCGGGAGAGCAGTACTTC
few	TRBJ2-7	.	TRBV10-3	CAISGPGGYEQYF	TGTGCCATCAGTGGCCCCGGGGGATACGAGCAGTACTTC
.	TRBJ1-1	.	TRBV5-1	CASSIQVGNTEAFF	TGCGCCAGCAGCATACAGGTGGGGAACACTGAAGCTTTCTTT
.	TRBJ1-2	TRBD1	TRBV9	CASSDRGGKLNYGYTF	TGTGCCAGCAGCGACAGGGGAGGAAAACTTAACTATGGCTACACCTTC
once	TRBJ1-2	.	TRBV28	CASSLSEGPNYGYTF	TGTGCCAGCAGTTTATCCGAGGGTCCTAACTATGGCTACACCTTC
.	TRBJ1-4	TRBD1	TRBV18	CASALPGQETEKLFF	TGTGCCAGCGCCCTTCCGGGACAGGAAACTGAAAAACTGTTTTTT
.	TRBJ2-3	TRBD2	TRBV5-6	CASSVAGELDTQYF	TGTGCCAGCAGCGTAGCGGGGGAATTAGATACGCAGTATTTT
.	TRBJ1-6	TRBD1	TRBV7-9	CASSLRDSDSPLHF	TGTGCCAGCAGCTTACGGGACAGCGATTCACCCCTCCACTTT
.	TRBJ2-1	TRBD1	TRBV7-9	CASRTGVSSYNEQFF	TGTGCCAGCAGGACAGGGGTCAGCTCCTACAATGAGCAGTTCTTC
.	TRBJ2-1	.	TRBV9	CASSPMGGALYNEQFF	TGTGCCAGCAGCCCAATGGGGGGGGCCCTATACAATGAGCAGTTCTTC
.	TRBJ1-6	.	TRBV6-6	CSSGQRMGNSPLHF	TGCTCCTCAGGACAGCGGATGGGGAATTCCCCCCTCCACTTT
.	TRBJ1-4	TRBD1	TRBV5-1	CASKTGADEKLFF	TGCGCCAGCAAGACAGGGGCGGATGAAAAACTGTTTTTT
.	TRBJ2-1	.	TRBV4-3	CASRQTWVRDEYNEQFF	TGCGCCAGCAGGCAAACGTGGGTGCGGGACGAATACAATGAGCAGTTCTTC
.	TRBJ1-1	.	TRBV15	CATSRRDWTVVDTEAFF	TGTGCCACCAGCAGGAGGGACTGGACGGTAGTGGACACTGAAGCTTTCTTT
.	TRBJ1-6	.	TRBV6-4	CASSESGISPLHF	TGTGCCAGCAGTGAATCGGGGATTTCCCCCCTCCACTTT
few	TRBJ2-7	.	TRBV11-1	CASSPRAYEQYF	TGTGCCAGCAGCCCTCGAGCCTACGAGCAGTACTTC
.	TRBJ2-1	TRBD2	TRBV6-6	CASSSPVAGGNNEQFF	TGTGCCAGCAGTTCCCCCGTAGCGGGGGGGAACAATGAGCAGTTCTTC
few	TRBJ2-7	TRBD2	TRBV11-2	CASSVPASGGLLEQYF	TGTGCCAGCAGCGTCCCCGCTAGCGGGGGGCTCCTCGAGCAGTACTTC
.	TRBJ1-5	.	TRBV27	CASSQSPTGRGQPQHF	TGTGCCAGCAGTCAATCCCCCACAGGGAGAGGCCAGCCCCAGCATTTT
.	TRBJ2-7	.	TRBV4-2	CASSHRQDSYEQYF	TGTGCCAGCAGCCACCGACAGGACTCCTACGAGCAGTACTTC
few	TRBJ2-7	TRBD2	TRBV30	CAWSVAGATNNDEQYF	TGTGCCTGGAGTGTAGCGGGGGCAACGAATAACGACGAGCAGTACTTC
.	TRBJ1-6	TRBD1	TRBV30	CAWTRGLDNSPLHF	TGTGCCTGGACCAGGGGGCTTGATAATTCACCCCTCCACTTT
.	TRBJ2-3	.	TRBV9	CASSSGSLRADTQYF	TGTGCCAGCAGTTCGGGGAGCCTGAGGGCAGATACGCAGTATTTT
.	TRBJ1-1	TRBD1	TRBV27	CASRTTGGRTEAFF	TGTGCCAGCAGAACCACAGGGGGTAGGACTGAAGCTTTCTTT
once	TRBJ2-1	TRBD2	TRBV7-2	CASSPVTSGSNYNEQFF	TGTGCCAGCAGCCCCGTGACTAGCGGGAGTAACTACAATGAGCAGTTCTTC
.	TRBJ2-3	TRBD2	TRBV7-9	CASSYRIQLAGGTDTQYF	TGTGCCAGCAGCTACCGGATCCAACTAGCGGGGGGCACAGATACGCAGTATTTT
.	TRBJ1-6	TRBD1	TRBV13	CASSLRTGLVGSPLHF	TGTGCCAGCAGCCTCCGGACAGGTTTGGTGGGTTCACCCCTCCACTTT
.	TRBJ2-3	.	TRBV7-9	CASSLGLVLYGDTQYF	TGTGCCAGCAGCCTAGGATTAGTCCTATACGGGGATACGCAGTATTTT
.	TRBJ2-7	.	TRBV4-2	CASSQDPQGLISYEQYF	TGTGCCAGCAGCCAAGATCCCCAGGGCTTAATATCCTACGAGCAGTACTTC
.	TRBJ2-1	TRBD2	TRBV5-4	CASSTKTSGGARNEQFF	TGTGCCAGCAGCACGAAGACTAGCGGGGGGGCGAGAAATGAGCAGTTCTTC
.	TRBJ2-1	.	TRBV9	CASSASGRGGNEQFF	TGTGCCAGCAGCGCGTCCGGCAGGGGCGGAAATGAGCAGTTCTTC
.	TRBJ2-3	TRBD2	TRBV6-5	CASSRLAGTSDTQYF	TGTGCCAGCAGTCGACTAGCGGGGACGTCAGATACGCAGTATTTT
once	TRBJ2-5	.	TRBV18	CASSPQTSAETQYF	TGTGCCAGCTCACCCCAGACTAGTGCAGAGACCCAGTACTTC
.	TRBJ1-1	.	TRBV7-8	CASSSPRINITEAFF	TGTGCCAGCAGCTCCCCGAGGATAAACATCACTGAAGCTTTCTTT
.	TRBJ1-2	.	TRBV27	CASSPQPQGGGYTF	TGTGCCAGCAGTCCCCAACCCCAGGGAGGGGGCTACACCTTC
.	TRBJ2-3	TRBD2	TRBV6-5	CASSSEAGGLGTQYF	TGTGCCAGCAGCTCTGAGGCGGGGGGGCTGGGTACGCAGTATTTT
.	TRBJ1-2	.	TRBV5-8	CASSLVGGGFYGYTF	TGTGCCAGCAGCTTAGTCGGGGGTGGTTTCTATGGCTACACCTTC
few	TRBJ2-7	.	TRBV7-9	CASSIYDSSTYEQYF	TGTGCCAGCAGCATATACGACAGTTCCACCTACGAGCAGTACTTC
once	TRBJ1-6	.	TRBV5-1	CASSLVAGINSPLHF	TGCGCCAGCAGCTTGGTTGCAGGGATTAATTCACCCCTCCACTTT
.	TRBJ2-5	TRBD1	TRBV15	CATSTGTGETQYF	TGTGCCACCTCCACCGGGACAGGGGAGACCCAGTACTTC
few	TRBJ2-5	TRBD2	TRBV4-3	CASSRRLGEGGETQYF	TGCGCCAGCAGCCGCCGTCTGGGGGAGGGAGGGGAGACCCAGTACTTC
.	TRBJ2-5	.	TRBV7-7	CASSFLALETQYF	TGTGCTAGCAGCTTTTTAGCTTTAGAGACCCAGTACTTC
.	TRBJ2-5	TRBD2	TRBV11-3	CASSRSGGTQETQYF	TGTGCCAGCAGCCGATCGGGAGGGACCCAAGAGACCCAGTACTTC
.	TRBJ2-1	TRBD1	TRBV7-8	CASTTGRDSNEQFF	TGTGCCAGCACCACAGGCCGGGACAGCAATGAGCAGTTCTTC
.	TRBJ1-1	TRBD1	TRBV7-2	CASQGVRNTEAFF	TGTGCCAGCCAGGGGGTTAGAAACACTGAAGCTTTCTTT
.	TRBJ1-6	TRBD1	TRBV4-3	CASSQGVRGTYNSPLHF	TGCGCCAGCAGCCAAGGAGTCAGGGGGACCTATAATTCCCCCCTCCACTTT